This T cell receptor beta chain was sequenced in a study of T cell repertoires in cytomegalovirus infection. Across the whole study: Selection of CMV epitopes for the study included recently identified HLA-C-restricted and well-studied HLA-B-restricted ones. Both CMV infection and a matching HLA type were indicated by public TCR beta signatures.

The CDR3 contains 15 residues. The germline V gene encodes CDR1 LGHNA and CDR2 YSLEER. The V and J ends lost 5 bases and 9 bases, in that order; junction bases with no gene match: 6. TCRdb re-analysed the reads in MiXCR, keeping a single row per CDR3 protein. The sample yields roughly 350,000 distinct CDR3 sequences, around a third seen once. Study observations and caveats: Clonotypes of TCR beta that were HLA-C-restricted and CMV-specific dominated the ex vivo response. The study identified carriers of CMV plus the relevant HLA from cumulative public TCR beta family frequency.

As to this clonotype: What it binds is unknown.

The source is a human donor in good health (CMV status not recorded). Some clones in this sample may be carry-over from other donors' samples. The source was cultured PBMCs, collected from culture after CMV antigen stimulation. This chain uses TRBV4-3 with TRBJ2-1, with 14 bases matching TRBD2. The DNA for the CDR3 is TGCGCCAGCAGCTCGACTAGCGGGAGGGTCGCTGAGCAGTTCTTC. Its translation is CASSSTSGRVAEQFF.